This record looks at one T cell receptor beta chain sequence and its context. What this receptor recognizes is not known. The input lacks base qualities; no much larger clone sits a single base away. TCRbeta CDR3 regions were amplified from genomic DNA using the immunoSEQ Assay, a bias-controlled multiplex PCR. Concerning the study's data processing: Nucleated cell counts per sample were estimated from amplification of reference gene primers within the assay. To quantify the absolute abundance of each unique TCRbeta CDR3 rearrangement, sequence reads were collapsed and filtered. For each sample, productive Simpson clonality was calculated as the square root of Simpson's diversity index over productive rearrangements. TCRdb's version of the immuneACCESS table is confined to in-frame rearrangements and falls short of the full clone set. An unresolved V gene accounts for under half of the shortfall where checked; the remainder is of unknown origin. For V, J and clone size, that table is used; D and trimming come from the DNA. This sample lists approximately 300,000 clones; 86% were detected once. 1.5% to 2% of the sample lies in the top ten.

This record comes from a study of blood T cell repertoires in COVID-19 (dated by TCRdb to 2018 to 2021). Describing the broader study: Samples covering the acute and convalescent phases of COVID-19 were provided by collaborators in the United States, Italy and Spain. The material from the prospective study consisted of cDNA or gDNA derived from T cells, B-cell-depleted T cells, or PBMCs. The dataset comprised deeply sampled blood TCRbeta repertoires from subjects exposed to, actively infected with, or recovered from COVID-19. A freely available public database, intended as a resource for researchers studying the immune response to SARS-CoV-2, is where the repertoires were released. The samples were drawn from two sources: the first 160 participants of the ongoing ImmuneRACE study, and some 1,300 subjects contributed by 6 global collaborators. The sample metadata nearly always contained a de-identified subject ID, COVID-19 status, age in years and sex. HLA class I and class II types, where available, came from metadata supplied by the sample provider rather than from assay-based typing.

V lost 3 bases and J lost 5 bases, and the count of bases not matched to a germline gene is 9. The germline V gene provides CDR1 MDHEN and CDR2 SYDVKM. The CDR3 starts with the cysteine, ends with the phenylalanine, and has 16 residues. Of the read, only the CDR3 DNA is kept; its 48 bases are in frame from base 1. On the study overall, not on this receptor specifically: The amount of clinical and demographic metadata varied by source and participant and was provided uncurated.

Whole blood was collected in K2EDTA tubes by collaborating institutions according to the institutions' own protocols. For TCRbeta analysis, collaborator samples were shipped as frozen whole blood, as isolated PBMCs, or as DNA extracted from either sample type. The receptor was derived from a woman aged 45-60 years with acute or convalescent COVID-19. The chain is made from TRBV28 and TRBJ1-2; 10 junctional bases match TRBD1. The source material was peripheral blood. The nucleotide sequence is given as TGTGCCAGCAGTTTCCCCGGACAGGGGGGAGGGTATGGCTACACCTTC. Its translation reads: CASSFPGQGGGYGYTF.